The 13 T cell receptor beta chains below were found in one sample sequenced in a study of Graves' ophthalmopathy and Graves' hyperthyroidism. Transcripts of RNA were the source for amplifying TCR beta CDR3 regions. A first-round RT-PCR used HTBI primers, followed by a second-round multiplex PCR. TCRdb analysed the multiplex PCR reads with MiXCR anew, one entry per CDR3 protein. The table records approximately 540,000 distinct CDR3 sequences, just under 40% of them present only once. Sequencing used peripheral blood or thyroid tissue (not recorded which). The receptors derive from an adult man with Graves' hyperthyroidism.

J is TRBJ2-4 and V is TRBV2, with D tentatively TRBD1 (5 bases). V dropped 5 bases and J dropped 6 bases, with 8 bases sitting between them. Germline V lookup: CDR1 SNHLY, CDR2 FYNNEI. The CDR3 extends over 12 amino acids. This chain's CDR3 is CASSYDRNIQYF. CDR3 sequence (DNA): TGTGCCAGCAGTTATGACAGAAACATTCAGTACTTC.

This clonotype has only a few counts. V usage is TRBV12-3 or TRBV12-4 and J usage is TRBJ2-2; 8 bases map to TRBD1. The V and J ends lost 4 bases and 1 base, in that order; junction bases with no gene match: 5. The CDR3 is 16 residues long. CDR3 sequence (DNA): TGTGCCAGCAGTTCCCGGACAGGGAAGAACACCGGGGAGCTGTTTTTT. Translating gives CASSSRTGKNTGELFF.

The chain recombines TRBV5-4 with TRBJ1-2, with 9 bases fitting TRBD1. The ends lost 4 bases at V and 8 bases at J; junction bases unmatched: 6. Germline CDR1 reads SGHNT; CDR2 reads YYREEE (reference sequence). The CDR3 is 13 residues long. CDR3 amino acids: CASSPGTGIGYTF. DNA of the CDR3: TGTGCCAGCAGCCCAGGGACAGGGATCGGCTACACCTTC.

This clonotype has ten or more counts. This chain uses TRBV24-1 with TRBJ2-7; TRBD2 matches at 7 bases. J gave up 3 bases and V 5 bases, and 3 bases lay outside the gene matches. Looked up from germline, CDR1 is KGHDR and CDR2 is SFDVKD. The CDR3 totals 13 residues. The CDR3 DNA sequence: TGTGCCACCAGTGTGGGAGGGTTCTACGAGCAGTACTTC. The encoded protein is CATSVGGFYEQYF.

The CDR3 DNA follows: TGCAGCCAAGCGGACAGGTCCCACTATGGCTACACCTTC. This sequence encodes CSQADRSHYGYTF. This rearrangement joins TRBV29-1 to TRBJ1-2, with 7 nucleotides matching TRBD1. The CDR3 extends over 13 amino acids. The germline V gene encodes CDR1 SQVTM and CDR2 ANQGSEA. With V trimmed by 8 bases and J by 3 bases, 9 bases remained unmatched.

This chain links TRBV2 with TRBJ1-5, with 9 bases matching TRBD1. Germline CDR1 reads SNHLY; CDR2 reads FYNNEI. The V gene end was trimmed by 3 bases and the J gene end by 9 bases; junction bases not matched to a gene: 9. This CDR3 is built from 15 residues. The CDR3 DNA reads TGTGCCAGCAGTGAGGGACAGGGCCGAGTATTGCCCCAGCATTTT. This codes for CASSEGQGRVLPQHF.

The chain is built from TRBV29-1 and TRBJ2-7, with a weak D call TRBD2 (5 bases). There are 16 residues in the CDR3. CDR1 is SQVTM and CDR2 is ANQGSEA in the germline V gene. Trimming cost V 0 bases and J 4 bases, with 19 bases left between them. The CDR3 coding sequence is TGCAGCGTTGAAGAGGAGGTAGGCTTGGGCGTTTACGAGCAGTACTTC. This encodes CSVEEEVGLGVYEQYF.

Details on this clonotype: One end of the junction does not line up with germline, which may come from a read error. The chain couples TRBV24-1 to TRBJ2-3; D assignment may be TRBD1 or TRBD2 (7 bases each). The CDR3 consists of 16 residues. CDR1 and CDR2 from the germline V gene are KGHDR and SFDVKD. This chain's CDR3 is CASSYRGGGSTDTQYF. The CDR3 region has the DNA TGTGCCAGCAGTTACAGGGGCGGGGGTAGCACAGATACGCAGTATTTT.

This clonotype was counted many times. V usage is TRBV16 and J usage is TRBJ1-2, with D unclear. This CDR3 contains 17 residues. V lost 0 bases, J lost 3 bases, and 17 bases lay in between. CDR1 is KGHSY, CDR2 FQNENV, per germline. The CDR3 DNA sequence: TGTGCCAGCAGCCAATCGGTGGCTATTTTGGACCACTATGGCTACACCTTC. Translating gives CASSQSVAILDHYGYTF.

The CDR3 nucleotides are TGTGCCACCAGCAGAGCCAGGGGCGTTGGTGGTGGAAACATTCAGTACTTC. Residues: CATSRARGVGGGNIQYF. The gene calls are TRBV15 and TRBJ2-7; possible D gene TRBD1, 6 bases. The end of the DNA fits TRBJ2-4 better, so the J call may be wrong. CDR3 length: 17 residues. The germline V gene encodes CDR1 LNHNV and CDR2 YYDKDF (reference sequence).

The V gene is TRBV2, the J gene TRBJ1-6, with TRBD1 matching over 7 bases. The germline V gene encodes CDR1 SNHLY and CDR2 FYNNEI. Unmatched junction bases numbered 5, after V lost 5 bases and J lost 1 base. CDR3 length: 16 residues. The DNA of the CDR3 is TGTGCCAGCAGTAAGGACAGGCGGTCCTATAATTCACCCCTCCACTTT. Amino acids: CASSKDRRSYNSPLHF. The entire variable domain, with the rest obtained from reference TRBV2 and TRBJ1-6, is as follows: EPEVTQTPSHQVTQMGQEVILRCVPISNHLYFYWYRQILGQKVEFLVSFYNNEISEKSEIFDDQFSVERPDGSNFTLKIRSTKLEDSAMYFCASSKDRRSYNSPLHFGNGTRLTVT.

This clonotype was picked up a small number of times. The chain links TRBV18 to TRBJ1-1, with D unclear. V lost 2 bases and J lost 6, with 10 bases in between. Germline loops: CDR1 KGHSH, CDR2 LQKENI. This CDR3 is 13 amino acids long. CDR3 sequence reads: CASSPGALAEAFF. The CDR3 DNA reads as TGTGCCAGCTCACCAGGCGCCTTGGCTGAAGCTTTCTTT.

This chain joins TRBV7-2 and TRBJ2-3, with a tentative D call TRBD2 (7 bases). The V end was cut by 6 bases, the J end by 6 bases, with 19 bases between. From germline, CDR1 is SGHTA and CDR2 FQGNSA. The CDR3 sequence is 15 residues long. DNA of the CDR3: TGTGCCAGCAGTCAAGGAGGGGGGGTTTTCGATACGCAGTATTTT. It translates to CASSQGGGVFDTQYF.